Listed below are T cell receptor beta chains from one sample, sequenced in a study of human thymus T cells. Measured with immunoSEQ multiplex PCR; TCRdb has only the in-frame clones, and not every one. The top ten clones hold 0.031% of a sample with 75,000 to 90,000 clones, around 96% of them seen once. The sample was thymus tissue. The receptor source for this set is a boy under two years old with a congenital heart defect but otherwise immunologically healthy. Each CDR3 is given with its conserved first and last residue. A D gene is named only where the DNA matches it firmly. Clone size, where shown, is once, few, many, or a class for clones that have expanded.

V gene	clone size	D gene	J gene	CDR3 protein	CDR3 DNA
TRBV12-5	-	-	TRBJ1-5	CASGLGNSNQPQHF	TGTGCTAGTGGTTTAGGGAATAGCAATCAGCCCCAGCATTTT
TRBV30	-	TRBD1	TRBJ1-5	CAWSHPGQGIYSNQPQHF	TGTGCCTGGAGTCACCCGGGACAGGGCATCTATAGCAATCAGCCCCAGCATTTT
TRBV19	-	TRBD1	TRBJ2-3	CASTDRGPTDTQYF	TGTGCCAGTACGGACAGGGGCCCTACAGATACGCAGTATTTT
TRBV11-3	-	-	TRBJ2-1	CASSFVRGDTYNEQFF	TGTGCCAGCAGCTTCGTCCGGGGGGACACCTACAATGAGCAGTTCTTC
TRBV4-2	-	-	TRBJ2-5	CASSQEPDSRREETQYF	TGTGCCAGCAGCCAAGAGCCGGACAGTCGGAGAGAGGAGACCCAGTACTTC
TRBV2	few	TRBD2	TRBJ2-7	CASSSGLPYEQYF	TGTGCCAGCAGCTCGGGACTACCCTACGAGCAGTACTTC
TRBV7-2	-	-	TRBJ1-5	CASSLRSRVENQPQHF	TGTGCCAGCAGCTTAAGGTCCAGGGTGGAGAATCAGCCCCAGCATTTT
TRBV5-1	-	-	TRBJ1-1	CASSPEDGAHTEAFF	TGCGCCAGCAGCCCCGAAGACGGGGCCCACACTGAAGCTTTCTTT
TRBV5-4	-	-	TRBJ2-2	CASSCDRFNGELFF	TGTGCCAGCAGCTGTGACAGGTTCAACGGGGAGCTGTTTTTT
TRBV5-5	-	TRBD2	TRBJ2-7	CASSLAPSASGSVYEQYF	TGTGCCAGCAGCTTGGCCCCTTCTGCTAGCGGGAGTGTCTACGAGCAGTACTTC
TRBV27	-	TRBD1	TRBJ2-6	CASSSGQTGANVLTF	TGTGCCAGCAGTTCGGGACAGACTGGGGCCAACGTCCTGACTTTC
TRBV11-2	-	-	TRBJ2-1	CASSHRRSYNEQFF	TGTGCCAGCAGCCACCGACGGAGCTACAATGAGCAGTTCTTC
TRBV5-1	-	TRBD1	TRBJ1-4	CASSLALPGQGRSEKLFF	TGCGCCAGCAGCCTGGCCCTTCCGGGACAGGGAAGAAGTGAAAAACTGTTTTTT
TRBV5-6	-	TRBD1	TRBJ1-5	CASTSGGRRGNQPQHF	TGTGCCAGCACCTCAGGGGGGCGAAGGGGCAATCAGCCCCAGCATTTT
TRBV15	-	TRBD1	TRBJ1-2	CATSIQGLHGNTF	TGTGCCACCAGCATACAGGGGCTCCACGGTAACACCTTC
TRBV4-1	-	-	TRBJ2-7	CASSQVGGRYDEQYF	TGCGCCAGCAGCCAAGTTGGGGGAAGGTACGACGAGCAGTACTTC
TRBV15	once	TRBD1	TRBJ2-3	CATSRNPSRPGRGITDTQYF	TGTGCCACCAGCAGAAATCCATCCCGGCCGGGCAGGGGGATCACAGATACGCAGTATTTT
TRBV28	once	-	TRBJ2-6	CASSSPSSGANVLTF	TGTGCCAGCAGTTCTCCCTCCTCTGGGGCCAACGTCCTGACTTTC
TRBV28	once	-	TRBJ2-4	CASSLCPTFKNIQYF	TGTGCCAGCAGTTTATGCCCAACTTTCAAAAACATTCAGTACTTC
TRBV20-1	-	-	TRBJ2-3	CSARDHAMYF	TGCAGTGCTAGAGACCACGCTATGTATTTT
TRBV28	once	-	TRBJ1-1	CASLAMGPRLPITEAFF	TGTGCCAGCTTAGCGATGGGACCCCGGCTTCCCATCACTGAAGCTTTCTTT
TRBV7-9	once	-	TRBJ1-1	CASSLGYSEGIGTEAFF	TGTGCCAGCAGCTTAGGCTACTCTGAGGGGATTGGCACTGAAGCTTTCTTT
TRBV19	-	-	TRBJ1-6	CASSIVGPGASSYNSPLHF	TGTGCCAGTAGTATAGTCGGACCGGGGGCCAGCTCCTATAATTCACCCCTCCACTTT
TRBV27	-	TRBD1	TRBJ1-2	CASSFDRAQFLGYTF	TGTGCCAGCAGTTTTGACAGGGCCCAATTTTTGGGCTACACCTTC
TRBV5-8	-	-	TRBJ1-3	CASSLLLQVSGNTIYF	TGTGCCAGCAGCTTGCTTCTACAGGTCTCTGGAAACACCATATATTTT
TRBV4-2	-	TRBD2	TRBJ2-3	CASSQDLNKGRGDESSLSTDTQYF	TGTGCCAGCAGCCAAGATCTTAATAAAGGGCGGGGGGACGAAAGCTCCCTAAGCACAGATACGCAGTATTTT
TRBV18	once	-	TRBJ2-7	CASSSRLVYEQYF	TGTGCCAGCTCATCCCGACTAGTCTACGAGCAGTACTTC
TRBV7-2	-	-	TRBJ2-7	CASRIGYEQYF	TGTGCCAGCCGGATTGGCTACGAGCAGTACTTC
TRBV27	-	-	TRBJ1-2	CASNKSGEKNYGYTF	TGTGCCAGCAATAAATCGGGGGAAAAGAACTATGGCTACACCTTC
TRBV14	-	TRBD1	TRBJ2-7	CASSLDRDYEQYF	TGTGCCAGCAGCTTGGACAGGGACTACGAGCAGTACTTC
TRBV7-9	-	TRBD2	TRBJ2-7	CASSLAVRGGVYEQYF	TGTGCCAGCAGCTTAGCGGTTCGGGGGGGAGTCTACGAGCAGTACTTC
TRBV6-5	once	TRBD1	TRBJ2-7	CASSNFGTELFYEQYF	TGTGCCAGCAGTAACTTTGGGACAGAACTTTTCTACGAGCAGTACTTC
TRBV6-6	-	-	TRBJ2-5	CASSRSGVQLETQYF	TGTGCCAGCAGTAGGTCGGGGGTTCAGTTGGAGACCCAGTACTTC
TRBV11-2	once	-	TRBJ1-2	CASSLDLGLHGYTF	TGTGCCAGCAGCTTAGACCTGGGCCTACATGGCTACACCTTC
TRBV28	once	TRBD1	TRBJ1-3	CASSFGYRGAGNTIYF	TGTGCCAGCAGTTTTGGTTACAGGGGTGCAGGAAACACCATATATTTT
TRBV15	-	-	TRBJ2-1	CATSRDRGRFSYNEQFF	TGTGCCACCAGCAGAGATCGGGGACGATTCTCCTACAATGAGCAGTTCTTC
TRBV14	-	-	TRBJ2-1	CASSRRAVEGPSDEQFF	TGTGCCAGCAGCCGCAGAGCGGTAGAGGGCCCTAGCGATGAGCAGTTCTTC
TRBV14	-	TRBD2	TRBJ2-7	CASSHGGRALPLLQYF	TGTGCCAGCAGCCACGGCGGGAGGGCTCTCCCTTTACTTCAGTACTTC
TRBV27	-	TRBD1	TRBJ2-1	CASSSLRTGGLSYNEQFF	TGTGCCAGCAGTTCTCTCCGGACAGGGGGCTTGAGCTACAATGAGCAGTTCTTC
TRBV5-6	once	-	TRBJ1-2	CASSPRGAFSNPNYGYTF	TGTGCCAGCAGCCCCCGGGGGGCCTTCTCGAACCCTAACTATGGCTACACCTTC
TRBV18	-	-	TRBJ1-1	CASTDQEDTEAFF	TGTGCCAGCACAGACCAGGAGGACACTGAAGCTTTCTTT
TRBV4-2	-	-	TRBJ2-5	CASSQVDRPDNPSQETQYF	TGTGCCAGCAGCCAAGTTGACAGGCCCGACAACCCTTCACAAGAGACCCAGTACTTC
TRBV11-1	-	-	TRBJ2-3	CASSLSTGSDTQYF	TGTGCCAGCAGCTTAAGTACGGGGTCAGATACGCAGTATTTT
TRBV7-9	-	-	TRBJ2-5	CASSLMGREETQYF	TGTGCCAGCAGCTTAATGGGACGGGAAGAGACCCAGTACTTC
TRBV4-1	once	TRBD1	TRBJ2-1	CASSQDHRGKSSYNEQFF	TGCGCCAGCAGCCAAGATCACAGGGGGAAAAGCTCCTACAATGAGCAGTTCTTC
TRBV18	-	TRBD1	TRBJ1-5	CASSTGGRQPQHF	TGTGCCAGCTCAACAGGGGGAAGGCAGCCCCAGCATTTT
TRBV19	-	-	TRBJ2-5	CASSIVEGTPQETQYF	TGTGCCAGTAGTATAGTGGAGGGGACACCACAAGAGACCCAGTACTTC
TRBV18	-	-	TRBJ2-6	CASSPLGRAPNGANVLTF	TGTGCCAGCTCACCACTCGGCCGGGCGCCGAATGGGGCCAACGTCCTGACTTTC
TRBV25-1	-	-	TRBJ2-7	CASSELLGRGSHSYEQYF	TGTGCCAGCAGTGAATTATTGGGAAGGGGGTCTCATTCCTACGAGCAGTACTTC
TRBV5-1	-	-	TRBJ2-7	CASSQSTGFMSYEQYF	TGCGCCAGCAGCCAAAGCACAGGGTTCATGTCCTACGAGCAGTACTTC
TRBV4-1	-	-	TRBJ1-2	CASSHLLRVTGLFYGYTF	TGCGCCAGCAGCCATCTTTTAAGGGTTACAGGGCTGTTTTACGGCTACACCTTC
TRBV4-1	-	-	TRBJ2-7	CASSPASSYEQYF	TGCGCCAGCAGCCCGGCTAGCTCCTACGAGCAGTACTTC
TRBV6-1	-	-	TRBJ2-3	CASRKGGSSTDTQYF	TGTGCCAGCAGGAAGGGGGGATCTAGCACAGATACGCAGTATTTT
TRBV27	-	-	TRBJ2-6	CASSFLGANVLTF	TGTGCCAGCAGTTTCCTTGGGGCCAACGTCCTGACTTTC
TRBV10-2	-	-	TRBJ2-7	CASSESPRRSEVGSYEQYF	TGCGCCAGCAGTGAGTCGCCTCGCCGGTCGGAGGTAGGGTCCTACGAGCAGTACTTC
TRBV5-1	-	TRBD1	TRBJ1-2	CASSLGDRGQSGYTF	TGCGCCAGCAGCTTGGGCGACAGGGGGCAAAGTGGCTACACCTTC
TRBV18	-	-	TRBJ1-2	CASSPPGGRLYGYTF	TGTGCCAGCTCACCACCGGGGGGACGTCTATATGGCTACACCTTC